One and the same sample provided the 24 T cell receptor beta chains below, sequenced in a study of blood T cell repertoires in COVID-19. Sequenced by immunoSEQ multiplex PCR; TCRdb stores in-frame clones only, minus some. The sample includes under 70,000 clones, more than 75% seen only once; the top ten take 9.5% to 13%. The material sequenced was PBMCs or T cells enriched from blood (not recorded which). These receptor sequences come from a woman aged 40 to 50 who had recovered from COVID-19.

The chain has TRBV15 and TRBJ2-5, with 12 bases aligning to TRBD1. The J segment lost 3 bases and the V segment lost 6 bases, leaving 2 bases of the junction unmatched. CDR1 LNHNV and CDR2 YYDKDF come from the germline V gene (reference sequence). The CDR3 sequence is 14 residues long. The CDR3 DNA reads as TGTGCCACCAGGGGACAGGGGGCGAAAGAGACCCAGTACTTC. It encodes CATRGQGAKETQYF. The entire variable domain, with the rest obtained from reference TRBV15 and TRBJ2-5, is as follows: DAMVIQNPRYQVTQFGKPVTLSCSQTLNHNVMYWYQQKSSQAPKLLFHYYDKDFNNEADTPDNFQSRRPNTSFCFLDIRSPGLGDTAMYLCATRGQGAKETQYFGPGTRLLVL.

V and J are TRBV6-1 and TRBJ1-3; perhaps TRBD1 as D (6 bases). Trimming shortened V by 4 bases and J by 1 base, and 17 bases separated the two germline ends. The CDR3 runs 17 residues. The germline V gene encodes CDR1 MNHNS and CDR2 SASEGT. CDR3: CASSAAFARGSGNTIYF. DNA for the CDR3: TGTGCCAGCAGTGCCGCCTTCGCCAGGGGATCTGGAAACACCATATATTTT.

CDR3 amino acids: CATSWAGLTSGEQYF. Written as DNA, the CDR3 is TGTGCCACCAGCTGGGCCGGGCTTACCTCGGGGGAGCAGTACTTC. The J gene is TRBJ2-7, the V gene TRBV15; D is perhaps TRBD2 (5 bases). Trimming stripped 5 bases from V and 7 bases from J, with 21 bases between. From germline, CDR1 is LNHNV and CDR2 YYDKDF (reference sequence). This CDR3 is built from 15 residues.

The chain joins TRBV4-1 to TRBJ1-6; D is possibly TRBD1 (6 bases). The V end was cut by 0 bases, the J end by 9 bases, with 18 bases between. This CDR3 comprises 17 residues. From germline, CDR1 is MGHRA and CDR2 YSYEKL. The CDR3 DNA sequence: TGCGCCAGCAGCCAAGATTCAGGGGCCTCGGGGCGTTCACCCCTCCACTTT. Translation: CASSQDSGASGRSPLHF.

In the case of this clone: A junction boundary mismatches the germline segment, possibly from a read error. The chain is built from TRBV12-5 and TRBJ2-7, with D perhaps matching TRBD2 (5 bases). CDR3 size: 13 residues. Per germline, CDR1 LGHNT and CDR2 FRNRAP. This CDR3 reads CASGFEGSFEQYF. The CDR3 bases are TGTGCTAGTGGTTTTGAGGGTTCCTTCGAGCAGTACTTC. Full variable domain (remainder filled in from reference TRBV12-5 and TRBJ2-7): DARVTQTPRHKVTEMGQEVTMRCQPILGHNTVFWYRQTMMQGLELLAYFRNRAPLDDSGMPKDRFSAEMPDATLATLKIQPSEPRDSAVYFCASGFEGSFEQYFGPGTRLTVT.

This chain uses TRBV4-2 with TRBJ2-3, with 10 bases identical to TRBD2. CDR1 and CDR2 from the germline V gene are LGHNA and YNFKEQ. CDR3 length: 16 residues. The J segment lost 3 bases and the V segment lost 0 bases, leaving 3 bases of the junction unmatched. CDR3 DNA: TGTGCCAGCAGCCAAGAACTAGCGGGGACGACAGATACGCAGTATTTT. The encoded protein is CASSQELAGTTDTQYF.

The chain links TRBV7-9 to TRBJ2-4; D not certain. V lost 5 bases to trimming and J lost 0 bases, with 8 bases between them. This CDR3 is 14 amino acids long. Germline V gene lookup returns CDR1 SEHNR and CDR2 FQNEAQ (reference sequence). CDR3 amino acids: CASSQTLAKNIQYF. For the CDR3, the DNA is TGTGCCAGCAGCCAGACATTAGCCAAAAACATTCAGTACTTC.

This chain links TRBV19 with TRBJ2-1; D may be TRBD2 (5 bases). V lost 3 bases and J 9 bases, leaving 18 bases between the germline ends. Per germline, CDR1 LNHDA and CDR2 SQIVND (reference sequence). This CDR3 has 15 residues. Written as DNA, the CDR3 is TGTGCCAGTAGTATCTCCCGCGGACTGAGGCTTGAGCAGTTCTTC. It specifies CASSISRGLRLEQFF.

This chain connects TRBV3-1 (or the pseudogene TRBV3-2) to TRBJ1-3, with a weak D call TRBD1 (6 bases). The CDR3 contains 15 residues. V was cut by 2 bases and J by 0 bases, with 8 bases left in between. Germline values: CDR1 LGHDT, CDR2 YNNKEL (reference sequence). CDR3 amino acids: CASSQNRDSGNTIYF. The CDR3 DNA sequence: TGTGCCAGCAGCCAAAACAGGGACTCTGGAAACACCATATATTTT.

V usage is TRBV5-1 and J usage is TRBJ1-1; TRBD1 aligns across 7 bases. This CDR3 contains 14 residues. Germline V lookup: CDR1 SGHRS, CDR2 YFSETQ. The junction had 6 bases not matched to a gene; V was cut back by 4 bases and J by 3 bases. CDR3 DNA: TGCGCCAGCAGCCTCGACGGACAGGACACTGAAGCTTTCTTT. Protein product: CASSLDGQDTEAFF.

The chain joins TRBV19 to TRBJ2-7, with D tentatively TRBD1 (6 bases). V was pared by 5 bases and J by 1 base, with 15 bases between. This CDR3 has 15 residues. Germline V gene sequence: CDR1 LNHDA, CDR2 SQIVND (reference sequence). The CDR3 sequence is CASSGQFHNSYEQYF. The CDR3 DNA follows: TGTGCCAGTAGTGGACAGTTTCACAATTCCTACGAGCAGTACTTC.

This chain joins TRBV6-5 and TRBJ2-5, with TRBD2 matching over 10 bases. The CDR3 consists of 12 residues. Looked up from germline, CDR1 is MNHEY and CDR2 is SVGAGI. With 10 bases clipped from V and 6 bases from J, the junction kept 5 bases outside the gene matches. This CDR3 reads CATRTSGQTQYF. The CDR3 region has the DNA TGTGCCACCCGGACTAGCGGACAGACCCAGTACTTC.

V usage is TRBV7-3 and J usage is TRBJ1-2, with D tentatively TRBD1 (6 bases). The CDR3 has 17 amino acids. Trimming took 1 base from V and 3 from J, leaving 18 bases between them. From germline, CDR1 is SGHTA and CDR2 FQGTGA. The CDR3 DNA follows: TGTGCCAGCAGCTTAAATGGACTAGGACAGAATTACTATGGCTACACCTTC. This encodes CASSLNGLGQNYYGYTF.

The chain combines TRBV4-1 with TRBJ2-1, with TRBD1 matching over 7 bases. The trim removed 4 bases at V and 7 bases at J, leaving 1 base unmatched. CDR3 length: 12 amino acids. Germline loops: CDR1 MGHRA, CDR2 YSYEKL. In nucleotides, the CDR3 is TGCGCCAGCAGCCCACAGGGGAATGAGCAGTTCTTC. This sequence encodes CASSPQGNEQFF.

V usage is TRBV15 and J usage is TRBJ2-3; maybe TRBD1 (6 bases). This CDR3 region has 16 residues. The ends were cut back, 1 base at V and 0 bases at J, with 11 bases in the middle. From germline, CDR1 is LNHNV and CDR2 YYDKDF (reference sequence). The CDR3 protein is CATSRGTVQSTDTQYF. DNA of the CDR3: TGTGCCACCAGCAGAGGGACAGTCCAGAGCACAGATACGCAGTATTTT. Together with reference TRBV15 and TRBJ2-3, the CDR3 gives the full variable domain: DAMVIQNPRYQVTQFGKPVTLSCSQTLNHNVMYWYQQKSSQAPKLLFHYYDKDFNNEADTPDNFQSRRPNTSFCFLDIRSPGLGDTAMYLCATSRGTVQSTDTQYFGPGTRLTVL.

The rearrangement links TRBV5-1 to TRBJ1-2, with D possibly TRBD1 on 6 matching bases. The CDR3 loop spans 14 amino acids. The V gene lost 3 bases and the J gene lost 5 bases, with 14 bases spanning the gap. CDR1 and CDR2 (germline): SGHRS, YFSETQ. The CDR3 here is CASSSTGTIYGYTF. In nucleotides, the CDR3 is TGCGCCAGCAGCTCTACCGGGACAATATATGGCTACACCTTC.

The count of this clone is one. This sequence joins TRBV7-8 and TRBJ1-1; D gene ambiguous. The V gene's germline CDR1 is SGHVS and CDR2 FQNEAQ. V was shortened by 1 base and J by 1 base, with 13 bases between the two germline ends. There are 16 residues in the CDR3. The CDR3 bases are TGTGCCAGCAGCTTAGTTGCCCGGAGTTGGAACACTGAAGCTTTCTTT. As protein: CASSLVARSWNTEAFF.

The chain uses TRBV19 and TRBJ2-3; D is ambiguous. V dropped 3 bases and J dropped 5 bases, with 9 bases sitting between them. Germline CDR1 LNHDA, CDR2 SQIVND (reference sequence). The CDR3 is made up of 13 amino acids. CDR3 nucleotides: TGTGCCAGTAGTATGACTTCCATAGATACGCAGTATTTT. Its protein product is CASSMTSIDTQYF.

V gene TRBV5-1 combines with J gene TRBJ1-6; 8 nucleotides agree with TRBD1. The length of the CDR3 is 14 residues. The junction had 7 bases not matched to a gene; V was cut back by 4 bases and J by 10 bases. The germline CDR1 and CDR2 sequences are SGHRS and YFSETQ. The CDR3 loop is CASSGQGSESPLHF. Written as DNA, the CDR3 is TGCGCCAGCAGCGGACAGGGTTCAGAATCACCCCTCCACTTT. Filled out from reference TRBV5-1 and TRBJ1-6, the complete variable domain reads KAGVTQTPRYLIKTRGQQVTLSCSPISGHRSVSWYQQTPGQGLQFLFEYFSETQRNKGNFPGRFSGRQFSNSRSEMNVSTLELGDSALYLCASSGQGSESPLHFGNGTRLTVT.

The chain links TRBV15 to TRBJ2-4, with 8 bases lining up with TRBD1. The CDR3 sequence is 15 residues long. CDR1 and CDR2 from the germline V gene are LNHNV and YYDKDF (reference sequence). J gave up 4 bases and V 3 bases, and 5 bases lay outside the gene matches. The CDR3, as DNA: TGTGCCACCAGCAGGGGTGGGACAGGAAAAAACATTCAGTACTTC. This translates into CATSRGGTGKNIQYF.

V and J are TRBV13 and TRBJ1-1; D is undetermined. Germline V CDR1 and CDR2: PRHDT, FYEKMQ (reference sequence). Trimming left V 6 bases short and J 6 bases short, with 17 bases between. This CDR3 region has 14 residues. Here the CDR3 reads CASSGGGASAEAFF. CDR3 DNA sequence: TGTGCCAGCAGTGGTGGAGGAGCTTCCGCTGAAGCTTTCTTT.

The J gene is TRBJ2-1, the V gene TRBV11-2; TRBD1 matches 11 bases. Germline CDR1 and CDR2: SGHAT and FQNNGV. Trimming cost V 5 bases and J 12 bases; bases outside gene matches: 6. CDR3 size: 13 residues. DNA of the CDR3: TGTGCCAGCAGCCGGACAGGGGGCCTATGGCAGTTCTTC. Protein: CASSRTGGLWQFF.

This chain joins TRBV4-1 and TRBJ2-1, with 10 positions matching TRBD2. Germline CDR1 is MGHRA and CDR2 is YSYEKL. CDR3 size: 14 residues. V lost 6 bases to trimming and J lost 9 bases; unmatched junction nucleotides: 8. In DNA form, the CDR3 reads TGCGCCAGCAGACCAGCGGGGGGGCCTGGTGAGCAGTTCTTC. It translates to CASRPAGGPGEQFF.

This clone has only a few counts. The gene calls are TRBV7-9 and TRBJ2-4, with 8 bases that match TRBD1. Per the germline V gene, CDR1 is SEHNR and CDR2 is FQNEAQ (reference sequence). The ends lost 5 bases at V and 3 bases at J; junction bases unmatched: 3. CDR3 length equals 14 residues. This CDR3 reads CASSKTGDKNIQYF. The CDR3 nucleotides are TGTGCCAGCAGCAAGACAGGGGACAAAAACATTCAGTACTTC. The full variable domain, with the rest looked up from reference TRBV7-9 and TRBJ2-4, is DTGVSQNPRHKITKRGQNVTFRCDPISEHNRLYWYRQTLGQGPEFLTYFQNEAQLEKSRLLSDRFSAERPKGSFSTLEIQRTEQGDSAMYLCASSKTGDKNIQYFGAGTRLSVL.